Listed below are T cell receptor beta chains from one sample, sequenced in a study of OX40 agonist ivuxolimab in advanced cancers. Repertoires were generated with immunoSEQ multiplex PCR, while TCRdb's copy carries only in-frame clones and drops some. The table has about 93,000 clones, 92% seen once. Sequencing used CD4+ or CD8+ T cells sorted from blood, obtained in a trial of the OX40 agonist ivuxolimab. The receptor set was obtained from an adult with an advanced solid tumor such as melanoma, head and neck, liver or kidney cancer. The CDR3 runs from the conserved cysteine through the conserved F or W. Each record gives: clone size, J gene, D gene, V gene, CDR3 protein, CDR3 DNA. The D gene is left open where the match is weak. Rows give clone size only sometimes, using once, few, many, or a class for an expanded clone.

.,TRBJ1-5,.,TRBV27,CASQIRNQPQHF,TGTGCCAGCCAAATAAGGAACCAGCCCCAGCATTTT
.,TRBJ1-2,.,TRBV29-1,CSVDSDYYGYTF,TGCAGCGTTGACAGTGACTACTATGGCTACACCTTC
.,TRBJ2-6,TRBD1,TRBV30,CAWGGQGTSGANVLTF,TGTGCCTGGGGAGGACAGGGAACATCTGGGGCCAACGTCCTGACTTTC
.,TRBJ1-2,TRBD1,TRBV7-9,CASSRGTGLGGYTF,TGTGCCAGCAGCCGCGGGACAGGGCTGGGTGGCTACACCTTC
.,TRBJ2-7,.,TRBV25-1,CASSEAGTLDYEQYF,TGTGCCAGCAGTGAAGCGGGGACGCTTGACTACGAGCAGTACTTC
.,TRBJ2-7,TRBD2,TRBV23-1,CASSQSRRGVKSSYEQYF,TGCGCCAGCAGTCAATCGAGGCGGGGGGTGAAGAGCTCCTACGAGCAGTACTTC
few,TRBJ1-5,.,TRBV6-5,CASSYSHNSNQPQHF,TGTGCCAGCAGTTACTCGCATAACAGCAATCAGCCCCAGCATTTT
.,TRBJ1-2,.,TRBV19,CASTLMAGGGYGYTF,TGTGCCAGTACCCTCATGGCGGGGGGTGGCTATGGCTACACCTTC
.,TRBJ2-1,TRBD2,TRBV5-1,CASSLGAGGNEQFF,TGCGCCAGCAGCTTGGGGGCGGGAGGTAATGAGCAGTTCTTC
once,TRBJ2-5,.,TRBV19,CASSIRQTQETQYF,TGTGCCAGTAGTATTAGACAGACTCAAGAGACCCAGTACTTC
.,TRBJ2-5,TRBD1,TRBV5-1,CASSLGTGGETQYF,TGCGCCAGCAGCCTTGGGACAGGGGGAGAGACCCAGTACTTC
.,TRBJ1-2,.,TRBV9,CASSARGQGSYGYTF,TGTGCCAGCAGCGCCAGGGGCCAGGGGAGCTATGGCTACACCTTC
.,TRBJ1-5,.,TRBV6-1,CASSERDRPHF,TGTGCCAGCAGTGAAAGGGACCGCCCGCATTTT
.,TRBJ1-2,TRBD1,TRBV6-5,CAAGGRGQGGYTF,TGTGCCGCCGGGGGGAGGGGGCAGGGTGGCTACACCTTC
.,TRBJ2-1,TRBD2,TRBV7-2,CASSFSASGREQFF,TGTGCCAGCAGCTTTAGCGCTAGCGGGAGGGAGCAGTTCTTC
.,TRBJ2-1,.,TRBV29-1,CSVGWWGNEQFF,TGCAGCGTTGGTTGGTGGGGAAATGAGCAGTTCTTC
.,TRBJ1-2,TRBD1,TRBV9,CASSLGQGDYGYTF,TGTGCCAGCAGCCTCGGACAGGGGGACTATGGCTACACCTTC
.,TRBJ2-5,.,TRBV5-4,CASSLVGETQYF,TGTGCCAGCAGCTTGGTTGGGGAGACCCAGTACTTC
.,TRBJ1-1,.,TRBV18,CASSPQGGTEAFF,TGTGCCAGCTCACCACAGGGGGGGACTGAAGCTTTCTTT
.,TRBJ2-1,.,TRBV6-1,CASRIRGPRGEQFF,TGTGCCAGCAGAATCAGGGGTCCCCGGGGTGAGCAGTTCTTC
.,TRBJ2-3,TRBD2,TRBV4-1,CASSQDSRGGWGSTDTQYF,TGCGCCAGCAGCCAAGACTCCCGGGGGGGGTGGGGTAGCACAGATACGCAGTATTTT
once,TRBJ2-1,.,TRBV6-4,CASSAGILSYNEQFF,TGTGCCAGCAGTGCGGGGATCCTCTCCTACAATGAGCAGTTCTTC
.,TRBJ1-2,.,TRBV29-1,CSVRDRGGGGYTF,TGCAGCGTCCGGGACCGAGGCGGGGGCGGCTACACCTTC
.,TRBJ2-3,TRBD2,TRBV6-1,CASSETRTSGVSTDTQYF,TGTGCCAGCAGTGAGACACGGACTAGCGGGGTTAGCACAGATACGCAGTATTTT
.,TRBJ2-5,.,TRBV18,CASSPGETQYF,TGTGCCAGCTCACCTGGAGAGACCCAGTACTTC
.,TRBJ2-2,.,TRBV5-1,CASSLTVTGELFF,TGCGCCAGCAGCTTGACGGTCACCGGGGAGCTGTTTTTT
.,TRBJ2-5,TRBD2,TRBV7-9,CASSGTSGWETQYF,TGTGCCAGCAGCGGGACTAGCGGGTGGGAGACCCAGTACTTC
.,TRBJ2-5,TRBD2,TRBV5-1,CASSTGTSGVVYF,TGCGCCAGCTCAACGGGGACTAGCGGGGTAGTCTACTTC
.,TRBJ2-1,.,TRBV6-5,CATQTSGNEQFF,TGTGCCACCCAAACATCCGGGAATGAGCAGTTCTTC
.,TRBJ2-2,.,TRBV18,CASSPLVGRGYTGELFF,TGTGCCAGCTCACCATTGGTAGGGCGGGGCTACACCGGGGAGCTGTTTTTT
.,TRBJ2-5,.,TRBV6-1,CASSSQGPRTQYF,TGTGCCAGCAGTTCGCAGGGCCCTCGGACCCAGTACTTC
.,TRBJ2-7,TRBD1,TRBV7-9,CASSLGGTGAAYEQYF,TGTGCCAGCAGCTTAGGCGGGACAGGGGCCGCCTACGAGCAGTACTTC
.,TRBJ1-5,.,TRBV19,CASSIRQASNQPQHF,TGTGCCAGTAGTATTCGACAGGCTAGCAATCAGCCCCAGCATTTT
.,TRBJ1-2,.,TRBV19,CASSIDPDTYGYTF,TGTGCCAGTAGTATAGACCCCGACACCTATGGCTACACCTTC
.,TRBJ1-5,.,TRBV7-2,CASSLGMAGLQPQHF,TGTGCCAGCAGCTTAGGAATGGCGGGTTTACAGCCCCAGCATTTT
.,TRBJ2-7,.,TRBV25-1,CASSDVAGAGGEQYF,TGTGCCAGCAGTGATGTGGCAGGGGCTGGAGGGGAGCAGTACTTC
.,TRBJ1-1,.,TRBV6-6,CASSYGGGNTEAFF,TGTGCCAGCAGTTACGGCGGCGGGAACACTGAAGCTTTCTTT
.,TRBJ2-7,.,TRBV5-6,CASSLVGGRNSYEQYF,TGTGCCAGCAGCTTGGTGGGTGGACGGAACTCCTACGAGCAGTACTTC
.,TRBJ2-7,.,TRBV21-1,CASSTFVGTESSYEQYF,TGTGCCAGCAGCACCTTCGTTGGGACAGAGAGCTCCTACGAGCAGTACTTC
.,TRBJ1-1,.,TRBV5-6,CASSPVGGNTEAFF,TGTGCCAGCAGCCCCGTTGGGGGAAACACTGAAGCTTTCTTT
.,TRBJ1-6,TRBD1,TRBV7-2,CASSRQTGASGSLHF,TGTGCCAGCAGCCGACAAACAGGGGCCTCAGGGTCCCTCCACTTT
.,TRBJ2-5,.,TRBV5-1,CASAVRTSQETQYF,TGCGCCAGCGCCGTTCGGACTTCCCAAGAGACCCAGTACTTC